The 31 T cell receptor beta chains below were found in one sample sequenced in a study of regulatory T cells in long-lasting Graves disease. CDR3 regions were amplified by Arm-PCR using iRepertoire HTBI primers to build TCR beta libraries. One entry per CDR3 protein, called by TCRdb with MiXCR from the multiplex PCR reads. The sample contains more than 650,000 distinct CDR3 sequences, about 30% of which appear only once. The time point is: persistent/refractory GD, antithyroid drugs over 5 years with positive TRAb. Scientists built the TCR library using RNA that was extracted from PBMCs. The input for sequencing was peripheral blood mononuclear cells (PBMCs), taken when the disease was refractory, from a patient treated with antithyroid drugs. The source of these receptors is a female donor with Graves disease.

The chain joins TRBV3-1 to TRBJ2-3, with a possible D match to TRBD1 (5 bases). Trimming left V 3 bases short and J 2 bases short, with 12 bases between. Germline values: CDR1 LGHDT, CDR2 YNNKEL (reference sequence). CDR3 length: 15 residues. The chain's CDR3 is CASSHSQGNTDTQYF. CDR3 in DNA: TGTGCCAGCAGCCATAGCCAGGGAAACACAGATACGCAGTATTTT.

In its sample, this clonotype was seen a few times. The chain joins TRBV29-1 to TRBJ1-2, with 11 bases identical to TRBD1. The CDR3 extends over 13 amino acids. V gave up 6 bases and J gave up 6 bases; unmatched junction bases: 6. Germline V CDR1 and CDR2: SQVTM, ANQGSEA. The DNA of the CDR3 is TGCAGCGTGCGGGGACAGGGGGAGAATGGCTACACCTTC. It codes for CSVRGQGENGYTF. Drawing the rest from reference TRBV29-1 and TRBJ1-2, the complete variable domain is SAVISQKPSRDICQRGTSLTIQCQVDSQVTMMFWYRQQPGQSLTLIATANQGSEATYESGFVIDKFPISRPNLTFSTLTVSNMSPEDSSIYLCSVRGQGENGYTFGSGTRLTVV.

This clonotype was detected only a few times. The DNA for the CDR3 is TGTGCCACCGCTGCAGGGACAGGGAACTCCTACGAGCAGTACTTC. Translating gives CATAAGTGNSYEQYF. The chain carries TRBV6-2 or TRBV6-3 and TRBJ2-7; the match to TRBD1 covers 9 bases. The CDR3 consists of 15 residues. Germline CDR1 reads MNHEY; CDR2 reads SVGEGT. The junction had 10 bases not matched to a gene; V was cut back by 10 bases and J by 0 bases.

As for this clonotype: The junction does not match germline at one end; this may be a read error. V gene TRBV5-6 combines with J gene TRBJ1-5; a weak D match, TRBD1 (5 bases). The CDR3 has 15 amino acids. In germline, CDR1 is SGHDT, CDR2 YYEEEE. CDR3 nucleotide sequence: TGCGCCAGCAGCTTGGAAGGACACGACAATCAGCCCCAGCATTTT. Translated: CASSLEGHDNQPQHF.

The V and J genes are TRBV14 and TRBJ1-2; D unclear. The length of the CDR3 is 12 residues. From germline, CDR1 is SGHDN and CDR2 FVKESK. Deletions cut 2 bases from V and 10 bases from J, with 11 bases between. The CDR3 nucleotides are TGTGCCAGCAGCCAAAGAGAAACGGACTACACCTTC. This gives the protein CASSQRETDYTF.

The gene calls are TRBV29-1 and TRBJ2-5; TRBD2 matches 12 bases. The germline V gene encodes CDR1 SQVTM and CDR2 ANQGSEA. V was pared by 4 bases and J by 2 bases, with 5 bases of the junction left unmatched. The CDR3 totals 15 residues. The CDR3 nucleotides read TGCAGCGTTGCGACTAGCGGGGGAATTCAAGAGACCCAGTACTTC. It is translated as CSVATSGGIQETQYF.

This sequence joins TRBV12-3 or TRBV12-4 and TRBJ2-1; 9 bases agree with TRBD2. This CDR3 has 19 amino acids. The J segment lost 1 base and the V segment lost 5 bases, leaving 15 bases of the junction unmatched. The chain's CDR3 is CASSLGGGGLAGSYNEQFF. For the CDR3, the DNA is TGTGCCAGCAGTCTCGGGGGGGGGGGACTAGCCGGGTCCTACAATGAGCAGTTCTTC.

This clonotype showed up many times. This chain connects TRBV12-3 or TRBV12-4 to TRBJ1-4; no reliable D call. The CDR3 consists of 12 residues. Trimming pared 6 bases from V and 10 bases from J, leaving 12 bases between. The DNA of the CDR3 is TGTGCCAGCAGAGAGAACCGAGGAAAACTGTTTTTT. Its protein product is CASRENRGKLFF.

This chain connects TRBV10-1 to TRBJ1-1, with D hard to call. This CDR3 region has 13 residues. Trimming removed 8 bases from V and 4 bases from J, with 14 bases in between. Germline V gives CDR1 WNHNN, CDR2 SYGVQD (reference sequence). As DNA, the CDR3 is TGCGCCAGCCGACGGACTATGAGCACTGAAGCTTTCTTT. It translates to CASRRTMSTEAFF.

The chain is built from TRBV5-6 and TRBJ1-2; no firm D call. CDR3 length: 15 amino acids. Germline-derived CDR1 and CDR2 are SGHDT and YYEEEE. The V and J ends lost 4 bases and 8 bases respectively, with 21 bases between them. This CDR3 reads CASSPVVSGPEGYTF. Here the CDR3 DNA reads TGTGCCAGCAGCCCGGTGGTCTCCGGGCCCGAAGGCTACACCTTC.

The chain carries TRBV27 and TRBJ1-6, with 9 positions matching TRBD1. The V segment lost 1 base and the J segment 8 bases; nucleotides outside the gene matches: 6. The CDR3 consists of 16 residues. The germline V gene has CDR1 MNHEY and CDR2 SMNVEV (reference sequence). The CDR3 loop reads CASSLYGDREHSPLHF. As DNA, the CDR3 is TGTGCCAGCAGTTTATACGGGGACAGGGAGCATTCACCCCTCCACTTT.

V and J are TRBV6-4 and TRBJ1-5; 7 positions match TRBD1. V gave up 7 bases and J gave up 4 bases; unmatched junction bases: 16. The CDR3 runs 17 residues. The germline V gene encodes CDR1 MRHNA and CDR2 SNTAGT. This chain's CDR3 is CASTQIWTGGPNQPQHF. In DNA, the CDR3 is TGTGCCAGCACCCAGATATGGACAGGAGGGCCGAATCAGCCCCAGCATTTT.

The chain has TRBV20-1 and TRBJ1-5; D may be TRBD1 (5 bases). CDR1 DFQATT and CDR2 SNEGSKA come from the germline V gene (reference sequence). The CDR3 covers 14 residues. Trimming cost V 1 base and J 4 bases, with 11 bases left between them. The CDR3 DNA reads TGCAGTGCTAGAGGACAGCTGGTTAATCAGCCCCAGCATTTT. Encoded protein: CSARGQLVNQPQHF.

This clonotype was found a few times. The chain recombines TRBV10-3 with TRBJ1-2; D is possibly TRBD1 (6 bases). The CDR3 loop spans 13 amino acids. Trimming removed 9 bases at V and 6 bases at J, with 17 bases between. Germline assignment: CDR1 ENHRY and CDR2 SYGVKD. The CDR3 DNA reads TGTGCCATGGGGGTAACAGGGTTCAATGGCTACACCTTC. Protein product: CAMGVTGFNGYTF.

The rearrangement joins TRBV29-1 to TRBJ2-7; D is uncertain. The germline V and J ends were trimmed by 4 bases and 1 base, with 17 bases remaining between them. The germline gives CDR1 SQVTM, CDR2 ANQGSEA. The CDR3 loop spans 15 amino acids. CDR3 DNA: TGCAGCGTTGCATCCGGGCCAGCCATATCCTACGAGCAGTACTTC. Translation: CSVASGPAISYEQYF.

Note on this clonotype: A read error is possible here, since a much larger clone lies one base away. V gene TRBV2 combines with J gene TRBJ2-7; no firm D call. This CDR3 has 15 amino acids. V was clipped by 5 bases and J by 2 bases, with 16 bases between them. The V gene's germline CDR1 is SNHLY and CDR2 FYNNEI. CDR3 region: CASSFVARLAYEQYF. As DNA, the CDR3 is TGTGCCAGCAGTTTCGTGGCTCGACTGGCCTACGAGCAGTACTTC.

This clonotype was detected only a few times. The CDR3: CASIAGHSNQPQHF. The CDR3 DNA follows: TGTGCCAGTATTGCGGGACATAGCAATCAGCCCCAGCATTTT. The chain carries TRBV19 and TRBJ1-5; D might be TRBD1 (6 bases). From germline, CDR1 is LNHDA and CDR2 SQIVND (reference sequence). The CDR3 contains 14 residues. Trimming pared 7 bases from V and 0 bases from J, leaving 10 bases between.

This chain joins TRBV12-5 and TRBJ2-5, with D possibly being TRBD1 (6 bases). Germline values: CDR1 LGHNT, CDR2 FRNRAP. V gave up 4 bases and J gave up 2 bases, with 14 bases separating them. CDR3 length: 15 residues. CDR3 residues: CASGSETGPQETQYF. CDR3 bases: TGTGCTAGTGGTTCGGAAACAGGGCCTCAAGAGACCCAGTACTTC.

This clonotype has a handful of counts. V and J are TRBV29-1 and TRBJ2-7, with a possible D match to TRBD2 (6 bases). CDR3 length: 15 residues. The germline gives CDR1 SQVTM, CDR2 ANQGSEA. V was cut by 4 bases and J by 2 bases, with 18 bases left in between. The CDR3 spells CSVGDSTGTTYEQYF. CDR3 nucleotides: TGCAGCGTTGGGGACTCTACAGGAACGACCTACGAGCAGTACTTC.

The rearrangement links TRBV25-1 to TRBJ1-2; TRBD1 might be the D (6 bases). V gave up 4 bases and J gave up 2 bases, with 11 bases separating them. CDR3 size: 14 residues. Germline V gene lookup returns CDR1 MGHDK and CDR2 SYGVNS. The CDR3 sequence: CASSGQVPNYGYTF. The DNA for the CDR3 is TGTGCCAGCAGTGGACAGGTGCCGAACTATGGCTACACCTTC.

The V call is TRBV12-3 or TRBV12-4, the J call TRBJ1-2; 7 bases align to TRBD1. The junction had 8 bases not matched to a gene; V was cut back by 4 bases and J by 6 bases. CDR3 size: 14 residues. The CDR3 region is CASSYVRGSNGYTF. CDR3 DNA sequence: TGTGCCAGCAGTTACGTCAGGGGGTCGAATGGCTACACCTTC.

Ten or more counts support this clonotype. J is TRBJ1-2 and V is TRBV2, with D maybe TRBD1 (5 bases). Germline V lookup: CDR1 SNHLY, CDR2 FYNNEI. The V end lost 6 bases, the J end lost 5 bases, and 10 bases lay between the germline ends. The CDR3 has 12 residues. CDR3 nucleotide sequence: TGTGCCAGCAGCGCAGACAGATATGGCTACACCTTC. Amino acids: CASSADRYGYTF.

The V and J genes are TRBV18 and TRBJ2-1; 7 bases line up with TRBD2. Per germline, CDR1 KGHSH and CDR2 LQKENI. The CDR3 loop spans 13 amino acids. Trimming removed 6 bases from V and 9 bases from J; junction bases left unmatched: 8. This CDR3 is CASSGGAGGEQFF. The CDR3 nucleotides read TGTGCCAGCTCGGGAGGGGCTGGAGGTGAGCAGTTCTTC.

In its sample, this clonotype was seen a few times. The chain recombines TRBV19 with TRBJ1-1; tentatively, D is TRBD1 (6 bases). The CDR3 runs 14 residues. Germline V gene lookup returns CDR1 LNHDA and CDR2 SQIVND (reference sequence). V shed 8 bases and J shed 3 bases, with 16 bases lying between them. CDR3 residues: CASEDSPGYTEAFF. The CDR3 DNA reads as TGTGCCAGTGAGGACAGTCCAGGGTACACTGAAGCTTTCTTT.

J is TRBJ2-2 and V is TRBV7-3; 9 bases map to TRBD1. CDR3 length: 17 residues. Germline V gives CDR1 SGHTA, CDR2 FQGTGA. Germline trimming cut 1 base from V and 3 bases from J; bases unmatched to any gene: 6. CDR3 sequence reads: CASSLSPGQGHTGELFF. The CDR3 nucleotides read TGTGCCAGCAGCTTAAGCCCGGGACAGGGTCACACCGGGGAGCTGTTTTTT.

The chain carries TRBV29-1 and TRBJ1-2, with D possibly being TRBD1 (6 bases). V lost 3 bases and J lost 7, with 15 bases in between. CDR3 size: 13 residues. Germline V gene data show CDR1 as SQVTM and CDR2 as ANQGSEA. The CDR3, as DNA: TGCAGCGTTGATCTACAGGGAACGGTTGGCTACACCTTC. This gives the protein CSVDLQGTVGYTF.

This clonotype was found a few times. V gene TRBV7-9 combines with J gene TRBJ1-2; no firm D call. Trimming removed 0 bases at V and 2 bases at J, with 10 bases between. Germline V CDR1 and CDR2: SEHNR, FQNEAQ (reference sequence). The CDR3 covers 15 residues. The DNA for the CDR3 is TGTGCCAGCAGCTTAGCCCTGGCAACAAACTATGGCTACACCTTC. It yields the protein CASSLALATNYGYTF.

CDR3 sequence: CASSPEGVDTQYF. Written as DNA, the CDR3 is TGTGCCAGCAGTCCGGAGGGGGTAGATACGCAGTATTTT. The chain carries TRBV27 and TRBJ2-3, with D perhaps assigned TRBD1 or TRBD2 (6 bases each). Germline CDR1 reads MNHEY; CDR2 reads SMNVEV (reference sequence). The length of the CDR3 is 13 residues. The V end lost 5 bases, the J end lost 5 bases, and 11 bases lay between the germline ends.

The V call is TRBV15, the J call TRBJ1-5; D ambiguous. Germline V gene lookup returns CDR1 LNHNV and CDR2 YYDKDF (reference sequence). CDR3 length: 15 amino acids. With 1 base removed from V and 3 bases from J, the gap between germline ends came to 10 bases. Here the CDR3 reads CATSRVRELNQPQHF. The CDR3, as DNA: TGTGCCACCAGCAGAGTCCGGGAACTCAATCAGCCCCAGCATTTT. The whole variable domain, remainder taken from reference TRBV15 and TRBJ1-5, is DAMVIQNPRYQVTQFGKPVTLSCSQTLNHNVMYWYQQKSSQAPKLLFHYYDKDFNNEADTPDNFQSRRPNTSFCFLDIRSPGLGDTAMYLCATSRVRELNQPQHFGDGTRLSIL.

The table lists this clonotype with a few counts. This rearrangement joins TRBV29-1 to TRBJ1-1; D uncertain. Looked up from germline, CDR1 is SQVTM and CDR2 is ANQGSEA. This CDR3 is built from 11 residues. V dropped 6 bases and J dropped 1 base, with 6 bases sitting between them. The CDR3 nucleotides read TGCAGCGTGCTAGGGAACACTGAAGCTTTCTTT. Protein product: CSVLGNTEAFF.

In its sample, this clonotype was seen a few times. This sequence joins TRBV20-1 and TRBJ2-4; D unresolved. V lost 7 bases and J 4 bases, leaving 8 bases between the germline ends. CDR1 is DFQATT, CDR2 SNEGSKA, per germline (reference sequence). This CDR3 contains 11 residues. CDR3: CSGLGKNIQYF. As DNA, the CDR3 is TGCAGTGGGCTAGGGAAAAACATTCAGTACTTC.